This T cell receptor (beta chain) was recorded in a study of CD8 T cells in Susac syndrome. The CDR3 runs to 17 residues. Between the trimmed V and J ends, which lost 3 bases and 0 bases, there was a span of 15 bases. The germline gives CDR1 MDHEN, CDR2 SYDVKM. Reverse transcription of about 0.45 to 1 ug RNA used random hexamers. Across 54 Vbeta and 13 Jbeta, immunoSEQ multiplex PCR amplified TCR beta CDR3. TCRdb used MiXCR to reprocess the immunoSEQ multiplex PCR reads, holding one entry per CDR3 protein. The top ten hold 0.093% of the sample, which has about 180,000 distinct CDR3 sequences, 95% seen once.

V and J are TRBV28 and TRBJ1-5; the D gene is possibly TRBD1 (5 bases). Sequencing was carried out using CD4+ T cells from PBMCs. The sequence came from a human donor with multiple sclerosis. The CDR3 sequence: CASSFRGGFGSNQPQHF. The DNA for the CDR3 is TGTGCCAGCAGTTTCCGGGGGGGGTTCGGTAGCAATCAGCCCCAGCATTTT. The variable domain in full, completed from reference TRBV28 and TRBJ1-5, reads DVKVTQSSRYLVKRTGEKVFLECVQDMDHENMFWYRQDPGLGLRLIYFSYDVKMKEKGDIPEGYSVSREKKERFSLILESASTNQTSMYLCASSFRGGFGSNQPQHFGDGTRLSIL.